This TCR beta chain was observed in a study of blood T cell repertoires in COVID-19. Background on the study: There were acute and convalescent COVID-19 samples, and they came from the United States, Italy and Spain.

Trimming pared 0 bases from V and 0 bases from J, leaving 9 bases between. The V gene's germline CDR1 is MNHEY and CDR2 SVGEGT. CDR3 length equals 16 residues. The cohort comprised adults aged about 18 to 90 years residing in 20 to 30 US areas. Data came from immunoSEQ multiplex PCR; TCRdb stores just in-frame clones and leaves some out. The table shows about 430,000 clones, with 70% to 90% occurring only once. This clonotype was sampled from a woman aged 18-30 years who had been exposed to COVID-19. The material sequenced was PBMCs or T cells enriched from blood (not recorded which). This sequence joins TRBV6-2 or TRBV6-3 and TRBJ1-3; no clear D. CDR3 nucleotides: TGTGCCAGCAGTTACTCGGCCGCCAGCTCTGGAAACACCATATATTTT. As protein: CASSYSAASSGNTIYF.